This TCR beta chain is from a study of shared clonotypes between healthy human individuals. As processed by the authors: Filtering of immunoSEQ junctional sequences could not match full-length read filtering. Sequencing was performed with immunoSEQ multiplex PCR; in TCRdb, only in-frame clones are kept and a portion is missing. The D gene and trimming were derived from the DNA, and the V and J assignments and clone size from that table. The table shows 2.3 million or so clones, with 80% to 95% occurring only once. The CDR3 has 16 residues. Germline-derived CDR1 and CDR2 are SGHRS and YFSETQ. Trimming took 0 bases from V and 0 from J, leaving 11 bases between them.

The source of this sequence is a man younger than 30 in good health. Some clones in this sample may be carry-over from other donors' samples. The chain combines TRBV5-1 with TRBJ2-3; D is undetermined. Sequenced material: naive CD4+ T cells from PBMCs. The subset is: CD45RA+ positively selected. CDR3 sequence reads: CASSLDSPASTDTQYF. In DNA form, the CDR3 reads TGCGCCAGCAGCTTGGACAGTCCCGCTAGCACAGATACGCAGTATTTT.